This T cell receptor (beta chain) came from a study of cytotoxic CD8 clonotypes in ibrutinib-treated CLL (dated by TCRdb to about 2021). Background for the entire study: In this cohort, approximately 14 patients were treatment-naive and roughly 10 were relapsed/refractory, while approximately 18 had unmutated IGHV. On average, each sample had roughly 230,000 productive templates and tens of thousands of productive rearrangements. Every sample from remission and from progressive disease was obtained while the patients were still on ibrutinib. Partial responses were observed in approximately 24 patients and complete responses in 2; after a median follow-up of around 68 months, remission was maintained in approximately 14 patients and progression was observed in about twelve. Cryopreserved peripheral blood mononuclear cells were obtained prior to treatment, at the time of response, and at either disease progression or sustained remission. Of the 90 or so participants in the trial, 25 to 30 had longitudinal samples available. The response samples were drawn at a median of 12 months into treatment, with a range of about 6 to 40 months.

About this clone: Its cognate antigen has yet to be identified. One base away there is no much larger clone; base qualities are not given.

Broad study findings and their caveats: Public clonotypes were rare and either contracted or stayed stable during treatment, and the rise in clonality at ibrutinib response reflected the expansion of private clonotypes. Sampling times were not matched between patients in sustained remission and patients whose disease was progressing, and lymph node repertoires were not examined. Baseline clonality exceeded that of age-matched healthy donors and correlated strongly with circulating CD8+ T-cell counts. Clonality increased at ibrutinib response, stayed stable in sustained remission, and fell back toward baseline at progression.

The time point label, read with the paper, signifies: more than 10 months on ibrutinib. For TCR beta library preparation, roughly 2.1 micrograms of genomic DNA was extracted from cryopreserved PBMCs. Longitudinal blood samples from CLL patients on ibrutinib monotherapy were analyzed using high-throughput TCR beta sequencing. The patients took part in an open-label, single-center phase 2 trial of ibrutinib monotherapy. Each clonotype received, on average, roughly 9.6x coverage in deep resolution sequencing performed on a MiSeq, where the target depth lay between 1 in 1 million and 1 in 200,000 T cells. The immunoSEQ hsTCRB Kit was used to generate TCR beta libraries. On the authors' methods: The data were analyzed with ImmunoSEQ Analyzer and ImmunoSEQ Data Assistant, and V, D and J gene assignments followed IMGT definitions. Clonality, which ranges from 0 to 1, was calculated by subtracting the normalized Shannon entropy of productive rearrangement frequencies from one. Only overrepresented clonotypes making up at least 0.05% of each patient's repertoire were included in the public clonotype analysis. Repertoires from around 13 age-matched healthy donors in immuneACCESS were used as clonality controls. This immuneACCESS table, as held by TCRdb, lists in-frame sequences with V and J called but not all clones. Of the missing ones, under half trace to an unresolved V gene in checked studies; the others have no known cause. V, J and clone size are taken as reported in that table, and D and trimming were inferred from the DNA itself. Across this sample there are approximately 46,000 clones, with 55% to 75% seen only once. Jointly, the top ten make up roughly 12% of the sample.

The CDR3 numbers 16 residues from cysteine through phenylalanine. Only the CDR3 DNA stays, 48 bases, in frame from base 1. V is cut by 0 bases and J by 0 bases, and the space between the germline ends is 14 bases. For CDR1 and CDR2, the germline V gene (reference sequence) lists GTSNPN and SVGIG. The chain was built from TRBV30 and TRBJ2-5, and TRBD2 may be the D gene, going by 5 matching bases. Sample: PBMCs, taken after 12 months of ibrutinib treatment. The receptor's source is a human donor with chronic lymphocytic leukemia. DNA sequence: TGTGCCTGGAGTGTACAAGGGCTTAGCGACCAAGAGACCCAGTACTTC. Its protein product is CAWSVQGLSDQETQYF.